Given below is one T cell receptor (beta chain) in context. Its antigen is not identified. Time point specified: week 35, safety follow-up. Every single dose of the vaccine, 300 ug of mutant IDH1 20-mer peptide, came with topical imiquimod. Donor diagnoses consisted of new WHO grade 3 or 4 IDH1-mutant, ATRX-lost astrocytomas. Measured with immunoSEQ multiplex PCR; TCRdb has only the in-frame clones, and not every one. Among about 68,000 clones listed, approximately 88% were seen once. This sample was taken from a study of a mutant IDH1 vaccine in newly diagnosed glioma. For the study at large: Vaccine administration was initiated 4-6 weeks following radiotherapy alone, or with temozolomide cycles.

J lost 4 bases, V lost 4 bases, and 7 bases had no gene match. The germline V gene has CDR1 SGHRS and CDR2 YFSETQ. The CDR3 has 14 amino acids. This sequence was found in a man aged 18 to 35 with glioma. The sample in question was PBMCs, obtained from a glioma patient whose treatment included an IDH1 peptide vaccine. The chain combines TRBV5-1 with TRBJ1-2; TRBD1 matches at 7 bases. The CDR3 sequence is CASSPTTGTYGYTF. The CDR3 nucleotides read TGCGCCAGCAGCCCAACGACAGGGACCTATGGCTACACCTTC.